This TCR beta chain was captured in a study of T cell repertoires in cytomegalovirus infection. About the study: In public TCR beta signatures, there were indications of both CMV infection and matching HLA type.

Each CDR3 protein is one row after TCRdb ran MiXCR on the reads. Of 200,000 to 250,000 distinct CDR3 sequences detected, around 6.2% appear once; the ten largest clones hold 5.5% to 6.5%. The germline CDR1 and CDR2 sequences are DFQATT and SNEGSKA (reference sequence). The CDR3 is 12 amino acids. The ends were cut back, 5 bases at V and 6 bases at J, with 12 bases in the middle. Study results and caveats: There were HLA-C-restricted CMV-specific TCR beta clonotypes dominating the ex vivo response.

This clonotype was detected many times. What it binds is unknown. The TCR comes from a human donor in good health (CMV status not recorded). Some clones in this sample may be carry-over from other donors' samples. The J gene is TRBJ2-3, the V gene TRBV20-1; maybe TRBD1 (6 bases). The sequencing sample was made of PBMCs. The CDR3 nucleotides read TGCAGTGCTGGGACAAACAGGGATACGCAGTATTTT. Protein product: CSAGTNRDTQYF.